This TCR beta chain was observed in a study of blood T cell repertoires in COVID-19. About the research overall: COVID-19 samples, acute and convalescent, were from the United States, Italy and Spain. T cells, B-cell-depleted T cells, or PBMCs provided the cDNA or gDNA that served as material.

Per the original data handling: It was from reference gene primer amplification that nucleated cell counts were estimated. The table came from immunoSEQ multiplex PCR; TCRdb's copy has only in-frame clones and leaves some out. The DNA gave D and trimming, while V, J and clone size come from that table. The data show hundreds of thousands of clones, with approximately 84% seen just once and about 2% held by the top ten. Germline-derived CDR1 and CDR2 are SGHVS and FQNEAQ. V gave up 4 bases and J gave up 5 bases, with 24 bases separating them. This CDR3 is 17 amino acids long. This clone was observed a few times.

What was sequenced was peripheral blood. The J gene is TRBJ2-7, the V gene TRBV7-8; D may be TRBD2 (7 bases). The source is an elderly woman with acute or convalescent COVID-19. This CDR3 is CASSSERPGGPSDEQYF. DNA of the CDR3: TGTGCCAGCAGCTCCGAGAGACCGGGGGGCCCATCTGACGAGCAGTACTTC. Filled out from reference TRBV7-8 and TRBJ2-7, the complete variable domain reads GAGVSQSPRYKVAKRGQDVALRCDPISGHVSLFWYQQALGQGPEFLTYFQNEAQLDKSGLPSDRFFAERPEGSVSTLKIQRTQQEDSAVYLCASSSERPGGPSDEQYFGPGTRLTVT.